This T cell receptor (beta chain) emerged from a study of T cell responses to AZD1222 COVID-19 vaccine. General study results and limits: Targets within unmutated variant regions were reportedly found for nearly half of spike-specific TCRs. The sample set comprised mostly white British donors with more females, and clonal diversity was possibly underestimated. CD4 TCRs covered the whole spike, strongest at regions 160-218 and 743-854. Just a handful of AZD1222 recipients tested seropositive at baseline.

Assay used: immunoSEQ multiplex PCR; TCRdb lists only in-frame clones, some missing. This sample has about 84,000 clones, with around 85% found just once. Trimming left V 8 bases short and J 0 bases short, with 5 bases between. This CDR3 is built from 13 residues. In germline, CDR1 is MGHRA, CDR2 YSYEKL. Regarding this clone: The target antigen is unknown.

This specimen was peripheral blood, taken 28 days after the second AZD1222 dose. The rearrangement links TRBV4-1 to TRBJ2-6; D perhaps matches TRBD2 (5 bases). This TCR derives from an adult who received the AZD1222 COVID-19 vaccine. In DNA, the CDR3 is TGCGCCAGCCGGGGCTCTGGGGCCAACGTCCTGACTTTC. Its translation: CASRGSGANVLTF.